This is a list of T cell receptor beta chains from one sample in a study of post-analysis software for immune sequencing data. One entry per CDR3 protein, called by TCRdb with MiXCR from the PCR reads. The table has roughly 730,000 distinct CDR3 sequences, roughly 29% seen once. Sequenced input: blood. The origin of the receptors is a girl aged 5-17 years with multiple sclerosis. Each CDR3 is given with its conserved first and last residue. The D gene is left open where the match is weak. Clone sizes are given selectively: once, few, many, or a class where the clone is expanded.

len: 15; d_gene: TRBD2; v_gene: TRBV11-2; j_gene: TRBJ2-5; abundance: -; CDR3aa: CASSTWREGRETQYF; CDR3nt: TGTGCCAGCAGCACCTGGAGGGAGGGCCGAGAGACCCAGTACTTC
len: 15; d_gene: -; v_gene: TRBV7-2; j_gene: TRBJ1-4; abundance: -; CDR3aa: CASSPSDATNEKLFF; CDR3nt: TGTGCCAGCAGCCCCTCCGATGCAACTAATGAAAAACTGTTTTTT
len: 17; d_gene: TRBD1; v_gene: TRBV20-1; j_gene: TRBJ2-3; abundance: few; CDR3aa: CSARRSRGQGPRDTQYF; CDR3nt: TGCAGTGCTAGAAGAAGTAGGGGACAGGGCCCGAGGGATACGCAGTATTTT
len: 16; d_gene: -; v_gene: TRBV28; j_gene: TRBJ2-3; abundance: -; CDR3aa: CASSFGGTESTDTQYF; CDR3nt: TGTGCCAGCAGTTTTGGGGGGACGGAAAGCACAGATACGCAGTATTTT
len: 15; d_gene: -; v_gene: TRBV4-3; j_gene: TRBJ2-3; abundance: -; CDR3aa: CASSQVRDSTDTQYF; CDR3nt: TGCGCCAGCAGCCAAGTTAGGGACTCCACAGATACGCAGTATTTT
len: 18; d_gene: -; v_gene: TRBV7-2; j_gene: TRBJ2-4; abundance: few; CDR3aa: CASSREGGTGLAKNIQYF; CDR3nt: TGTGCCAGCAGTCGAGAGGGGGGCACAGGCCTAGCCAAAAACATTCAGTACTTC
len: 19; d_gene: TRBD1; v_gene: TRBV15; j_gene: TRBJ2-4; abundance: -; CDR3aa: CATSRIAGGGPLAKNIQYF; CDR3nt: TGTGCCACCAGCAGAATCGCAGGGGGCGGGCCTTTAGCCAAAAACATTCAGTACTTC
len: 13; d_gene: TRBD2; v_gene: TRBV2; j_gene: TRBJ2-1; abundance: few; CDR3aa: CASSQRGGNEQFF; CDR3nt: TGTGCCAGCAGTCAGCGGGGGGGCAATGAGCAGTTCTTC
len: 14; d_gene: -; v_gene: TRBV14; j_gene: TRBJ2-5; abundance: once; CDR3aa: CASSQGMGLETQYF; CDR3nt: TGTGCCAGCAGCCAAGGAATGGGGCTGGAGACCCAGTACTTC
len: 14; d_gene: -; v_gene: TRBV5-6; j_gene: TRBJ2-3; abundance: -; CDR3aa: CASSLGTYTDTQYF; CDR3nt: TGTGCCAGCAGCTTGGGCACGTACACAGATACGCAGTATTTT
len: 16; d_gene: TRBD2; v_gene: TRBV27; j_gene: TRBJ2-1; abundance: -; CDR3aa: CASLITGGDHNDEQFF; CDR3nt: TGTGCCAGCTTGATTACGGGGGGGGACCATAACGATGAGCAGTTCTTC
len: 17; d_gene: TRBD1; v_gene: TRBV2; j_gene: TRBJ1-5; abundance: -; CDR3aa: CASLRTGGSLSNQPQHF; CDR3nt: TGTGCCAGTCTTCGGACAGGGGGGTCCCTTAGCAATCAGCCCCAGCATTTT
len: 18; d_gene: TRBD2; v_gene: TRBV7-2; j_gene: TRBJ2-3; abundance: few; CDR3aa: CASSLPTSGGPYTDTQYF; CDR3nt: TGTGCCAGCAGCCTCCCGACTAGCGGGGGGCCTTACACAGATACGCAGTATTTT
len: 15; d_gene: -; v_gene: TRBV6-2/TRBV6-3; j_gene: TRBJ1-5; abundance: -; CDR3aa: CASSPQGRINQPQHF; CDR3nt: TGTGCCAGCAGTCCACAAGGACGGATCAATCAGCCCCAGCATTTT
len: 20; d_gene: TRBD1; v_gene: TRBV27; j_gene: TRBJ2-6; abundance: -; CDR3aa: CASSLSPGQGVQSGANVLTF; CDR3nt: TGTGCCAGCAGTTTATCCCCGGGACAGGGGGTGCAATCTGGGGCCAACGTCCTGACTTTC
len: 17; d_gene: TRBD2; v_gene: TRBV27; j_gene: TRBJ2-7; abundance: -; CDR3aa: CASSPQPNRTGGYEQYF; CDR3nt: TGTGCCAGCAGTCCCCAGCCTAACCGGACGGGGGGCTACGAGCAGTACTTC
len: 15; d_gene: TRBD1; v_gene: TRBV6-5; j_gene: TRBJ2-7; abundance: few; CDR3aa: CASSLTGGSPYEQYF; CDR3nt: TGTGCCAGCAGTCTGACAGGGGGTAGTCCCTACGAGCAGTACTTC
len: 13; d_gene: -; v_gene: TRBV29-1; j_gene: TRBJ1-6; abundance: -; CDR3aa: CSVSDTYNSPLHF; CDR3nt: TGCAGCGTTTCGGACACCTATAATTCACCCCTCCACTTT
len: 14; d_gene: -; v_gene: TRBV24-1; j_gene: TRBJ2-1; abundance: -; CDR3aa: CATAAGQSYNEQFF; CDR3nt: TGTGCCACCGCGGCAGGGCAGTCCTACAATGAGCAGTTCTTT
len: 13; d_gene: -; v_gene: TRBV15; j_gene: TRBJ1-5; abundance: -; CDR3aa: CATSRVARQPQHF; CDR3nt: TGTGCCACCAGCAGAGTCGCACGTCAGCCCCAGCATTTT
len: 12; d_gene: -; v_gene: TRBV28; j_gene: TRBJ1-2; abundance: few; CDR3aa: CASSLSTAGYTF; CDR3nt: TGTGCCAGCAGTTTATCCACGGCCGGCTACACCTTC
len: 13; d_gene: -; v_gene: TRBV10-3; j_gene: TRBJ1-3; abundance: -; CDR3aa: CATGGGSGNTIYF; CDR3nt: TGTGCCACCGGGGGGGGATCTGGAAACACCATATATTTT
len: 12; d_gene: -; v_gene: TRBV7-9; j_gene: TRBJ1-4; abundance: -; CDR3aa: CRGPRQYEKLFF; CDR3nt: TGCCGGGGGCCGAGGCAGTATGAAAAACTGTTTTTT
len: 14; d_gene: TRBD2; v_gene: TRBV10-3; j_gene: TRBJ2-7; abundance: once; CDR3aa: CAIRGLAGEGEQYF; CDR3nt: TGTGCCATCAGGGGTCTAGCGGGAGAGGGCGAGCAGTACTTC
len: 16; d_gene: TRBD2; v_gene: TRBV20-1; j_gene: TRBJ2-1; abundance: few; CDR3aa: CSANRKAGGRIGEQFF; CDR3nt: TGCAGTGCTAACAGAAAAGCGGGAGGGCGAATCGGTGAGCAGTTCTTC
len: 14; d_gene: -; v_gene: TRBV11-2; j_gene: TRBJ2-5; abundance: -; CDR3aa: CASSLGGRRETQYF; CDR3nt: TGTGCCAGCAGCTTAGGTGGGAGACGAGAGACCCAGTACTTC
len: 13; d_gene: TRBD2; v_gene: TRBV29-1; j_gene: TRBJ2-1; abundance: few; CDR3aa: CSGDPSGRDEQFF; CDR3nt: TGCAGCGGAGATCCTAGCGGGAGGGATGAGCAGTTCTTC
len: 11; d_gene: TRBD2; v_gene: TRBV20-1; j_gene: TRBJ2-5; abundance: -; CDR3aa: CRGLAGNEQYF; CDR3nt: TGCAGGGGACTAGCGGGCAATGAGCAGTACTTC
len: 16; d_gene: -; v_gene: TRBV7-2; j_gene: TRBJ1-6; abundance: -; CDR3aa: CASSLGGWQNNSPLHF; CDR3nt: TGTGCCAGCAGCTTAGGAGGCTGGCAGAATAATTCACCCCTCCACTTT
len: 15; d_gene: -; v_gene: TRBV27; j_gene: TRBJ2-2; abundance: few; CDR3aa: CASVGVTGNTGELFF; CDR3nt: TGTGCCAGCGTAGGGGTGACGGGCAACACCGGGGAGCTGTTTTTT
len: 15; d_gene: TRBD2; v_gene: TRBV3-1; j_gene: TRBJ2-7; abundance: few; CDR3aa: CASSPGPGGPYEQYF; CDR3nt: TGTGCCAGCAGCCCAGGGCCGGGAGGGCCCTACGAGCAGTACTTC
len: 16; d_gene: TRBD1; v_gene: TRBV6-5; j_gene: TRBJ1-5; abundance: few; CDR3aa: CASSYSSRDRGQPQHF; CDR3nt: TGTGCCAGCAGTTACTCGAGCCGGGACAGGGGTCAGCCCCAGCATTTT
len: 14; d_gene: -; v_gene: TRBV20-1; j_gene: TRBJ1-1; abundance: few; CDR3aa: CSARGPSGDTEAFF; CDR3nt: TGCAGTGCTAGGGGGCCCAGTGGGGACACTGAAGCTTTCTTT
len: 13; d_gene: -; v_gene: TRBV29-1; j_gene: TRBJ2-7; abundance: few; CDR3aa: CSVDVRGGYEQYF; CDR3nt: TGCAGCGTTGATGTCAGGGGAGGTTACGAGCAGTACTTC
len: 14; d_gene: TRBD1; v_gene: TRBV6-2/TRBV6-3; j_gene: TRBJ2-7; abundance: few; CDR3aa: CASRTDRGWYEQYF; CDR3nt: TGTGCCAGCAGAACGGACAGGGGATGGTACGAGCAGTACTTC
len: 19; d_gene: TRBD2; v_gene: TRBV6-2/TRBV6-3; j_gene: TRBJ2-1; abundance: once; CDR3aa: CASSYSTPTSGPGRNEQFF; CDR3nt: TGTGCCAGCAGTTACTCGACCCCAACTAGCGGCCCTGGGAGGAATGAGCAGTTCTTC
len: 15; d_gene: TRBD1; v_gene: TRBV20-1; j_gene: TRBJ1-2; abundance: -; CDR3aa: CSAVQAGQGAYGYTF; CDR3nt: TGCAGTGCTGTCCAGGCGGGACAGGGGGCCTATGGCTACACCTTC